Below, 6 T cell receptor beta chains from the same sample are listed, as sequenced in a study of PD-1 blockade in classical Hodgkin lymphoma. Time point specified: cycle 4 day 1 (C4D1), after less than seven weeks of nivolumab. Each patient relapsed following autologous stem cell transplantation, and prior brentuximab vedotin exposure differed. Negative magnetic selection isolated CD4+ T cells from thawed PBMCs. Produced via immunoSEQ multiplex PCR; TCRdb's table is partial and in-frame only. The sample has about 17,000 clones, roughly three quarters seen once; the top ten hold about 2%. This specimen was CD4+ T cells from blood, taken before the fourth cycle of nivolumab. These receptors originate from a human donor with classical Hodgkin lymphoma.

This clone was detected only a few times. For the CDR3, the DNA is TGTGCCAGCAGTGATGGAAACAGATACAATGAGCAGTTCTTC. Protein: CASSDGNRYNEQFF. The J gene is TRBJ2-1, the V gene TRBV6-4, with D uncertain. The V end was cut by 3 bases, the J end by 4 bases, with 10 bases between. CDR1 is MRHNA, CDR2 SNTAGT, per germline. This CDR3 is 14 amino acids long.

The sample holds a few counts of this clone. In nucleotides, the CDR3 is TGTGCCATCACCGGACATCTGAACACCGGGGAGCTGTTTTTT. It yields the protein CAITGHLNTGELFF. The rearrangement joins TRBV10-3 to TRBJ2-2, with D tentatively TRBD1 (5 bases). Germline V gives CDR1 ENHRY, CDR2 SYGVKD. The V end lost 7 bases, the J end lost 1 base, and 10 bases lay between the germline ends. This CDR3 region has 14 residues.

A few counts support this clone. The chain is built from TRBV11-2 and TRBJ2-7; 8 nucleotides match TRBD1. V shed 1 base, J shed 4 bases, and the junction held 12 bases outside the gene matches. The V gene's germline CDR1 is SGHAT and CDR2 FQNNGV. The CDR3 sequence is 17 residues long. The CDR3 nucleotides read TGTGCCAGCAGCTTAGGGACAGGGCTCACTACATCTTACGAGCAGTACTTC. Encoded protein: CASSLGTGLTTSYEQYF.

The CDR3 loop reads CASSTAGNYGYTF. The CDR3 DNA is TGTGCCAGCAGCACCGCGGGAAACTATGGCTACACCTTC. The rearrangement links TRBV7-2 to TRBJ1-2; D call uncertain. V was shortened by 5 bases and J by 2 bases, with 9 bases between the two germline ends. Germline CDR1 reads SGHTA; CDR2 reads FQGNSA. The CDR3 is 13 amino acids.

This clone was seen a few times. DNA of the CDR3: TGTGCCAGCAGGTGGCTAGCGGGATTGAATCTGGGCACAGATACGCAGTATTTT. This codes for CASRWLAGLNLGTDTQYF. The V gene is TRBV2, the J gene TRBJ2-3; 9 nucleotides line up with TRBD2. Germline loops: CDR1 SNHLY, CDR2 FYNNEI. V shed 6 bases and J 1 base; nucleotides not matched to a gene: 14. This CDR3 region has 18 residues.

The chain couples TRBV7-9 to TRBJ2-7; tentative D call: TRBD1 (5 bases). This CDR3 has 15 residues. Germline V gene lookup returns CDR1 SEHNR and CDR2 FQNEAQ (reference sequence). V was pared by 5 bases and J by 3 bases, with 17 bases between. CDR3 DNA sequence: TGTGCCAGCAGCATTTGGGGCCTCCCTGGCTACGAGCAGTACTTC. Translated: CASSIWGLPGYEQYF.